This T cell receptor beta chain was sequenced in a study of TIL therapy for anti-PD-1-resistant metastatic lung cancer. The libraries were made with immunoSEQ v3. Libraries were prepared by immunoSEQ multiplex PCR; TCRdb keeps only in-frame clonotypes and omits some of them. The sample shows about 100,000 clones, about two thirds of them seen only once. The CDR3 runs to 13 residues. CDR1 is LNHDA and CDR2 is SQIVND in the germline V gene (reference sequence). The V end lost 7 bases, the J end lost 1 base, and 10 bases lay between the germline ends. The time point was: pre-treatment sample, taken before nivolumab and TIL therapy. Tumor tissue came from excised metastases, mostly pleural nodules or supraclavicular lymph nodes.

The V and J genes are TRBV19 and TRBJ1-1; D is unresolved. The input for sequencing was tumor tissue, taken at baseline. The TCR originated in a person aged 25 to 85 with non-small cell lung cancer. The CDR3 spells CASTWRQNTEAFF. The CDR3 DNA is TGTGCCAGTACCTGGAGACAGAACACTGAAGCTTTCTTT.